The clone carrying this TCR beta chain was picked up one time. The antigen remains unidentified. The data were obtained in a study of cytomegalovirus exposure and HLA in healthy donors. The PCR contained 60 Vbeta and 13 Jbeta primers. Produced via immunoSEQ multiplex PCR; TCRdb's table is partial and in-frame only. Found here are 130,000 to 150,000 clones, almost 85% of them singletons; the top ten hold around 6.1%. Germline values: CDR1 SGHKS, CDR2 YYEKEE (reference sequence). The CDR3 is made up of 15 amino acids. Deletions cut 3 bases from V and 3 bases from J, with 15 bases between. Overall study results and limits: Altogether, 164 TCR beta chains were recorded as cytomegalovirus-associated. Reportedly, fewer N-insertions than the approximately 700-donor mean appeared in an Asian-associated ancestry cluster in a later analysis.

The clonotype originates from a man aged 30 to 45 in good health and CMV-seropositive. The sample was PBMCs. J is TRBJ1-1 and V is TRBV5-5; no clear D. CDR3 nucleotide sequence: TGTGCCAGCAGCTGGGAGGCGGACGCCTACACTGAAGCTTTCTTT. Translation gives CASSWEADAYTEAFF.